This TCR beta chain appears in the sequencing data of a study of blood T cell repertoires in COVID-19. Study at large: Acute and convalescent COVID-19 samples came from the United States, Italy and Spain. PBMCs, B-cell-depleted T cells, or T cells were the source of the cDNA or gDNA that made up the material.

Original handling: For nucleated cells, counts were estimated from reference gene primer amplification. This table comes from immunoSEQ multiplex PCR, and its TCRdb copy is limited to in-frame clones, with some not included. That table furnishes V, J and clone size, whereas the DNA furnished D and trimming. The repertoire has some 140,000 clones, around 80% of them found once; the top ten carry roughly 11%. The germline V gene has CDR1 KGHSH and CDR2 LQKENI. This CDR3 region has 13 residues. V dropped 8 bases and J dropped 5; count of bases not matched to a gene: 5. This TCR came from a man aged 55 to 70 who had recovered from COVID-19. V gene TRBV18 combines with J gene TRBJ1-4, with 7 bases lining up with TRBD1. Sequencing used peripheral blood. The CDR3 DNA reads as TGTGCCAGCATGACAGGGATGAATGAAAAACTGTTTTTT. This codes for CASMTGMNEKLFF.